This is a list of T cell receptor beta chains from one sample in a study of shared clonotypes between healthy human individuals. Clones were sequenced by immunoSEQ multiplex PCR, and TCRdb holds only the in-frame ones, with some missing. In the table there are approximately 2.1 million clones, approximately 93% of which are singletons. Sequenced material: naive CD4+ T cells from PBMCs. These receptors were taken from a man between 18 and 29 years old in good health. Some clones in this sample may be carry-over from other donors' samples. Both conserved end residues are trimmed from each CDR3.

v_gene: TRBV5-1; j_gene: TRBJ2-7; CDR3aa: ASSMLTSGSTDEQY
v_gene: TRBV7-3; j_gene: TRBJ2-1; CDR3aa: ASSPGGTRRANEQF
v_gene: TRBV25-1; j_gene: TRBJ1-2; CDR3aa: ASSESQGAGYGYT
v_gene: TRBV25-1; j_gene: TRBJ2-5; CDR3aa: ASSARDRGETQY
v_gene: TRBV7-9; j_gene: TRBJ2-1; CDR3aa: ASSLAVYNEQF
v_gene: TRBV19; j_gene: TRBJ2-7; CDR3aa: ASSSGLKYEQY
v_gene: TRBV6-5; j_gene: TRBJ2-2; CDR3aa: ASSYSSTGMGELF
v_gene: TRBV30; j_gene: TRBJ1-1; CDR3aa: AWVQHDNTEAF
v_gene: TRBV5-4; j_gene: TRBJ1-5; CDR3aa: ASSQWGAGNQPQH
v_gene: TRBV18; j_gene: TRBJ1-1; CDR3aa: ASSPRQENTEAF
v_gene: TRBV6-1; j_gene: TRBJ2-6; CDR3aa: ASSEWDRGSGANVLT
v_gene: TRBV27; j_gene: TRBJ2-1; CDR3aa: ASRPAGTSGRTTKGYDEQF
v_gene: TRBV5-1; j_gene: TRBJ1-4; CDR3aa: ASNDPQGEGEKLF
v_gene: TRBV18; j_gene: TRBJ2-3; CDR3aa: ASSPPGAGTDTQY
v_gene: TRBV18; j_gene: TRBJ1-6; CDR3aa: ASSPQSPGGNSPLH
v_gene: TRBV5-1; j_gene: TRBJ2-3; CDR3aa: ASNLEAPSTDTQY
v_gene: TRBV5-5; j_gene: TRBJ2-7; CDR3aa: ASSSGEPHYEQY
v_gene: TRBV5-1; j_gene: TRBJ1-1; CDR3aa: ASSLEMTNTEAF
v_gene: TRBV10-3; j_gene: TRBJ1-5; CDR3aa: AISEIWGQPQH
v_gene: TRBV5-1; j_gene: TRBJ2-7; CDR3aa: ASSLDQGNVYEQY
v_gene: TRBV10-3; j_gene: TRBJ2-1; CDR3aa: AISEGTGDNEQF
v_gene: TRBV7-9; j_gene: TRBJ2-1; CDR3aa: ASSLAGTQKF
v_gene: TRBV28; j_gene: TRBJ1-2; CDR3aa: ASSLYRGLENGYT
v_gene: TRBV6-1; j_gene: TRBJ2-5; CDR3aa: ASSEGKQTQY
v_gene: TRBV4-1; j_gene: TRBJ2-7; CDR3aa: ASSQVPSASIRRQY
v_gene: TRBV11-2; j_gene: TRBJ2-5; CDR3aa: ASTPGLAGVAETQY
v_gene: TRBV6-1; j_gene: TRBJ1-2; CDR3aa: ASSERSTNYGYT
v_gene: TRBV11-2; j_gene: TRBJ2-3; CDR3aa: ASSSPGVVDTQY
v_gene: TRBV29-1; j_gene: TRBJ2-6; CDR3aa: SVEEVSRSGANVLT